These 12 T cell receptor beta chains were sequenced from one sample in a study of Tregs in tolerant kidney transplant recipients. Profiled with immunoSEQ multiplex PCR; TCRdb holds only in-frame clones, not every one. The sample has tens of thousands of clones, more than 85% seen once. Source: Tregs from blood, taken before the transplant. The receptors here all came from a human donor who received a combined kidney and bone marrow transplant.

CDR3 sequence: CASRAGTADFYNEQFF. The CDR3 DNA sequence: TGTGCCAGCAGAGCCGGGACAGCCGATTTCTACAATGAGCAGTTCTTC. The chain joins TRBV27 to TRBJ2-1; 7 nucleotides match TRBD1. The V segment lost 6 bases and the J segment 3 bases; nucleotides outside the gene matches: 11. Germline CDR1 and CDR2: MNHEY and SMNVEV (reference sequence). This CDR3 is built from 16 residues.

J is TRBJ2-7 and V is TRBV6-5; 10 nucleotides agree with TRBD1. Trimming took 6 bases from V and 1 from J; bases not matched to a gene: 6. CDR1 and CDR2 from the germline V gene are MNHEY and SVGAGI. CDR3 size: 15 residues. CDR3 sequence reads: CASRGGQGVSYEQYF. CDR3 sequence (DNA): TGTGCCAGCAGAGGCGGACAGGGGGTGTCCTACGAGCAGTACTTC.

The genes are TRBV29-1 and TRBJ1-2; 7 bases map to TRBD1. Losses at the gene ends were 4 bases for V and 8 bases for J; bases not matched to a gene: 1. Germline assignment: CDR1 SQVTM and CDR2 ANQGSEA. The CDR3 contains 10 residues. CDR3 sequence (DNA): TGCAGCGTTGCGACAGGGGGCTACACCTTC. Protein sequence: CSVATGGYTF. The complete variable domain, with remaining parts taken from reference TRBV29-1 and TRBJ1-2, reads SAVISQKPSRDICQRGTSLTIQCQVDSQVTMMFWYRQQPGQSLTLIATANQGSEATYESGFVIDKFPISRPNLTFSTLTVSNMSPEDSSIYLCSVATGGYTFGSGTRLTVV.

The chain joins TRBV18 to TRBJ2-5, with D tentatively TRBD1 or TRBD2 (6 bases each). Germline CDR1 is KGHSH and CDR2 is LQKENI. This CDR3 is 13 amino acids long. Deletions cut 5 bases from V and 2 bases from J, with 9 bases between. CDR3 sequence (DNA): TGTGCCAGCTCAAAGGGGGGACAAGAGACCCAGTACTTC. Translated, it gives CASSKGGQETQYF.

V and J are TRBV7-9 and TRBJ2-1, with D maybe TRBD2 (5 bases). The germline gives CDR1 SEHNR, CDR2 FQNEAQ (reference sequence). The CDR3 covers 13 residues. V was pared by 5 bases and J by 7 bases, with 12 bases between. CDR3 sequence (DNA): TGTGCCAGCAGCCCCGGACTCAAGAATGAGCAGTTCTTC. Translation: CASSPGLKNEQFF.

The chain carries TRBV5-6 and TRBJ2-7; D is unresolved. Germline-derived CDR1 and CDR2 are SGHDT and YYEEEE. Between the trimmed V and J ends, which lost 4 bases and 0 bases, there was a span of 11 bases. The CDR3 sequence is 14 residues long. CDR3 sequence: CASSLGWGSYEQYF. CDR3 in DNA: TGTGCCAGCAGCCTAGGTTGGGGCTCCTACGAGCAGTACTTC.

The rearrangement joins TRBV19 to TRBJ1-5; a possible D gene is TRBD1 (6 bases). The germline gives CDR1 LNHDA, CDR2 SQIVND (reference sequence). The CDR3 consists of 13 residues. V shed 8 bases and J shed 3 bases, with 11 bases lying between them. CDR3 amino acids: CASAGANNQPQHF. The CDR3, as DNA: TGTGCCAGTGCAGGGGCGAACAATCAGCCCCAGCATTTT.

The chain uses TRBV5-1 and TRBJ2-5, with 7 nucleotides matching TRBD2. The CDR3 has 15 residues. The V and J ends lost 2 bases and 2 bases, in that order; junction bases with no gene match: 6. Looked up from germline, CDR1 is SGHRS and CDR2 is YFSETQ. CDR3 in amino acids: CASSFPGGGQETQYF. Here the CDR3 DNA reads TGCGCCAGCAGCTTTCCGGGAGGCGGGCAAGAGACCCAGTACTTC. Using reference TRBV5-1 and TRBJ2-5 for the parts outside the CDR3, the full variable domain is KAGVTQTPRYLIKTRGQQVTLSCSPISGHRSVSWYQQTPGQGLQFLFEYFSETQRNKGNFPGRFSGRQFSNSRSEMNVSTLELGDSALYLCASSFPGGGQETQYFGPGTRLLVL.

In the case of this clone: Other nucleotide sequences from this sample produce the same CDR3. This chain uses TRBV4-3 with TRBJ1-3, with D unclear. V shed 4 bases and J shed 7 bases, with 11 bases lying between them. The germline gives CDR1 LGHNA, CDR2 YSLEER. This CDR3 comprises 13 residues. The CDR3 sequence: CASSPESGNTIYF. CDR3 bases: TGCGCCAGCAGCCCTGAGAGCGGTAACACCATATATTTT.

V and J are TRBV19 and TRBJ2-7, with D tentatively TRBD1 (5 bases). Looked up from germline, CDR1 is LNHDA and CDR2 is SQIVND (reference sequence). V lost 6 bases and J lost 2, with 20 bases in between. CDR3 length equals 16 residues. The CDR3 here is CASSHRGRPSTYEQYF. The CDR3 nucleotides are TGTGCCAGTAGCCATAGGGGCAGACCATCGACCTACGAGCAGTACTTC.

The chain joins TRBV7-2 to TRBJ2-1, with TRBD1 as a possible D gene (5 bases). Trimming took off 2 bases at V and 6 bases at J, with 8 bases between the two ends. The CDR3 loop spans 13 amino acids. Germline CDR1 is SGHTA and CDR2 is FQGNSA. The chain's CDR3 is CASSLIRGNEQFF. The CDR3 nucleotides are TGTGCCAGCAGCTTAATTAGGGGCAATGAGCAGTTCTTC.

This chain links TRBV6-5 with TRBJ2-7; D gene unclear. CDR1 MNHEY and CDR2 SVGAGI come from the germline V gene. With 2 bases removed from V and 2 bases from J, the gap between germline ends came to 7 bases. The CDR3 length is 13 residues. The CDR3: CASSYDVTYEQYF. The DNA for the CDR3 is TGTGCCAGCAGTTACGACGTAACCTACGAGCAGTACTTC.